The 10 T cell receptor beta chains reported below all come from one sample, sequenced in a study of blood T cell repertoires in COVID-19. Profiling relied on immunoSEQ multiplex PCR, and the TCRdb table lists in-frame clones only, not all of them. The sample lists about 320,000 clones; roughly 90% were seen once. Sequencing was done on a sample of PBMCs or T cells enriched from blood (not recorded which). The source is a man in his 60s who had recovered from COVID-19.

In its sample, this clone was seen a few times. The chain links TRBV24-1 to TRBJ2-1, with a tentative D call TRBD2 (5 bases). This CDR3 contains 16 residues. Germline CDR1 and CDR2: KGHDR and SFDVKD. Trimming left V 2 bases short and J 4 bases short, with 14 bases between. This CDR3 reads CATSDSRTGRYNEQFF. CDR3 bases: TGTGCCACCAGTGATTCCCGGACTGGAAGATACAATGAGCAGTTCTTC.

J is TRBJ1-5 and V is TRBV30; 12 positions agree with TRBD1. Germline V lookup: CDR1 GTSNPN, CDR2 SVGIG (reference sequence). Trimming removed 1 base from V and 5 bases from J; junction bases left unmatched: 6. CDR3 length: 16 amino acids. This chain's CDR3 is CAWSEGTGGLDQPQHF. CDR3 DNA: TGTGCCTGGAGTGAGGGGACAGGGGGCTTGGATCAGCCCCAGCATTTT.

The chain couples TRBV6-2 or TRBV6-3 to TRBJ2-4; D may be TRBD1 (5 bases). Germline V lookup: CDR1 MNHEY, CDR2 SVGEGT. Trimming took 6 bases from V and 0 from J, leaving 24 bases between them. This CDR3 contains 19 residues. This CDR3 reads CASSSAPFGYQGAKNIQYF. In DNA form, the CDR3 reads TGTGCCAGCAGCAGTGCCCCTTTCGGGTACCAGGGAGCCAAAAACATTCAGTACTTC.

J is TRBJ2-5 and V is TRBV6-2 or TRBV6-3; 11 bases are shared with TRBD2. Trimming removed 0 bases from V and 5 bases from J; junction bases left unmatched: 8. This CDR3 has 17 residues. CDR1 is MNHEY and CDR2 is SVGEGT in the germline V gene. The CDR3 spells CASSYSNGLAGGETQYF. The CDR3, as DNA: TGTGCCAGCAGTTACTCGAATGGGCTAGCGGGAGGTGAGACCCAGTACTTC.

The V and J genes are TRBV7-9 and TRBJ1-2; D not resolved. There are 14 residues in the CDR3. The germline gives CDR1 SEHNR, CDR2 FQNEAQ (reference sequence). Trimming took 5 bases from V and 3 from J, leaving 13 bases between them. CDR3 coding DNA: TGTGCCAGCAGCCACACCATCGGGGACTATGGCTACACCTTC. This sequence encodes CASSHTIGDYGYTF. Using reference TRBV7-9 and TRBJ1-2 for the parts outside the CDR3, the full variable domain is DTGVSQNPRHKITKRGQNVTFRCDPISEHNRLYWYRQTLGQGPEFLTYFQNEAQLEKSRLLSDRFSAERPKGSFSTLEIQRTEQGDSAMYLCASSHTIGDYGYTFGSGTRLTVV.

The V gene is TRBV3-1 (or the pseudogene TRBV3-2), the J gene TRBJ2-7; D not certain. The CDR3 loop spans 13 amino acids. Germline CDR1 and CDR2: LGHDT and YNNKEL (reference sequence). V lost 0 bases and J 6 bases, leaving 9 bases between the germline ends. CDR3 nucleotide sequence: TGTGCCAGCAGCCAAGATTTGGCCGCCGAGCAGTACTTC. Its protein is CASSQDLAAEQYF.

V usage is TRBV11-2 and J usage is TRBJ1-5, with D tentatively TRBD1 (6 bases). CDR3 size: 15 residues. The V and J ends lost 1 base and 4 bases respectively, with 11 bases between them. Germline CDR1 is SGHAT and CDR2 is FQNNGV. The CDR3 sequence is CASSLGGPGNQPQHF. The CDR3 region has the DNA TGTGCCAGCAGCTTAGGGGGGCCAGGGAATCAGCCCCAGCATTTT.

The genes are TRBV19 and TRBJ1-5; a weak D match, TRBD1 (5 bases). Per the germline V gene, CDR1 is LNHDA and CDR2 is SQIVND (reference sequence). This CDR3 contains 15 residues. Between the trimmed V and J ends, which lost 7 bases and 4 bases, there was a span of 17 bases. DNA of the CDR3: TGTGCCAGTAACGGTGGGGGGTCGGGAAATCAGCCCCAGCATTTT. This gives the protein CASNGGGSGNQPQHF.

V gene TRBV7-8 combines with J gene TRBJ2-2, with TRBD1 matching 9 bases. V was pared by 6 bases and J by 6 bases, with 11 bases of the junction left unmatched. The V gene's germline CDR1 is SGHVS and CDR2 FQNEAQ. The CDR3 consists of 16 residues. CDR3: CASRRSRDRVSGELFF. The DNA of the CDR3 is TGTGCCAGCAGACGGAGCCGGGACAGGGTTTCCGGGGAGCTGTTTTTT.

The chain combines TRBV4-3 with TRBJ1-1; a possible D gene is TRBD1 (5 bases). This CDR3 is 16 amino acids long. V dropped 1 base and J dropped 4 bases, with 16 bases sitting between them. In germline, CDR1 is LGHNA, CDR2 YSLEER. This CDR3 is CASSQGTGWRGTEAFF. The CDR3 region has the DNA TGCGCCAGCAGCCAAGGGACTGGGTGGAGGGGCACTGAAGCTTTCTTT.